The present entry profiles one TCR beta chain with its context. The sample originates from a study of CD8+ T cells in alopecia areata. The treatment denotes: oral pan-JAK inhibitor, 5-10 mg twice daily. Both peripheral blood and punch biopsies of lesional scalp skin were obtained from patients who had alopecia areata. Following RNA extraction, reverse transcription yielded cDNA that acted as the sequencing template. Profiled with immunoSEQ multiplex PCR; TCRdb holds only in-frame clones, not every one. The top ten hold roughly a sixth of the sample, which has more than 85,000 clones, about 64% seen once. From germline, CDR1 is SGHRS and CDR2 YFSETQ. The trim removed 2 bases at V and 2 bases at J, leaving 13 bases unmatched. CDR3 length: 19 amino acids.

Material: CD8+ T cells sorted from blood, obtained at week 4, from a patient treated with tofacitinib. The TCR comes from a human donor with alopecia areata. The chain is built from TRBV5-1 and TRBJ2-6; TRBD1 agrees at 7 bases. DNA for the CDR3: TGCGCCAGCAGCTTACCCCACAGGGGTCCAAAAGCTGGGGCCAACGTCCTGACTTTC. Protein sequence: CASSLPHRGPKAGANVLTF.